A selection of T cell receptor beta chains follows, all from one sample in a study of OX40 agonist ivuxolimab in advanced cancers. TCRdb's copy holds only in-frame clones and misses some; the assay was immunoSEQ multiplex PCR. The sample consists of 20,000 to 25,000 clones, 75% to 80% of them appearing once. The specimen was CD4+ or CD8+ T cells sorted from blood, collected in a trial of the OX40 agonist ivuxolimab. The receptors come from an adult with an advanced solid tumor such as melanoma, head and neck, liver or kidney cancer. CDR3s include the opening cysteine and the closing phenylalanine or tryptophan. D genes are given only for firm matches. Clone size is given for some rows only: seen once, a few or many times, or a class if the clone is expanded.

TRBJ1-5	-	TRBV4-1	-	CASSQVIWAGRNQPQHF	TGCGCCAGCAGCCAAGTCATCTGGGCAGGAAGGAATCAGCCCCAGCATTTT
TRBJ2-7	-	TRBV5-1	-	CASSGSHTRGEQYF	TGCGCCAGCAGTGGCAGCCATACCCGGGGAGAGCAGTACTTC
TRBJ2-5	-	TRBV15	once	CATSGVGQRPQYF	TGTGCCACCAGTGGAGTGGGTCAGAGACCCCAGTACTTC